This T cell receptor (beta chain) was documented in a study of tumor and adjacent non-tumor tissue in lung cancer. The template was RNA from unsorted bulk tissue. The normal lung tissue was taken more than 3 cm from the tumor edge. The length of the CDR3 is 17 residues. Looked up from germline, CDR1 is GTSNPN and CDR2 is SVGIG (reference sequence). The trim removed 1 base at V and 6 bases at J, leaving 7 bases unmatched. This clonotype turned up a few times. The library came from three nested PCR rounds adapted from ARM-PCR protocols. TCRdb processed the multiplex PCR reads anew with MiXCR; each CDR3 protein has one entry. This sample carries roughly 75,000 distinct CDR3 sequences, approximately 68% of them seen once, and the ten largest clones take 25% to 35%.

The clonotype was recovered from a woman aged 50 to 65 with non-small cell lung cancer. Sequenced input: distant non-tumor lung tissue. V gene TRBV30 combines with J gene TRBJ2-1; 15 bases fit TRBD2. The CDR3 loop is CAWSDRTSGRAGNEQFF. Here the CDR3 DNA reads TGTGCCTGGAGTGACCGGACTAGCGGGAGGGCAGGCAATGAGCAGTTCTTC.